The 32 T cell receptor beta chains below all came from one sample that was sequenced in a study of shared clonotypes between healthy human individuals. Repertoires were generated with immunoSEQ multiplex PCR, while TCRdb's copy carries only in-frame clones and drops some. This table has about 490,000 clones, 76% appearing once. Material: PBMCs. Receptors originate from a woman aged 40 to 50 in good health. Some clones in this sample may be carry-over from other donors' samples.

The chain has TRBV30 and TRBJ1-5; unclear D gene. CDR1 and CDR2 from the germline V gene are GTSNPN and SVGIG (reference sequence). CDR3 length: 13 amino acids. V was pared by 0 bases and J by 6 bases, with 9 bases between. CDR3 sequence reads: CAWSVLGSQPQHF. DNA for the CDR3: TGTGCCTGGAGTGTGTTGGGGTCTCAGCCCCAGCATTTT.

The table lists this clone with many counts. This chain uses TRBV7-6 with TRBJ2-2, with D uncertain. The CDR3 is 15 residues long. Germline CDR1 reads SGHVS; CDR2 reads FNYEAQ. V was shortened by 2 bases and J by 0 bases, with 7 bases between the two germline ends. In nucleotides, the CDR3 is TGTGCCAGCAGCTTAAACTCGGCGAACACCGGGGAGCTGTTTTTT. Translated, it gives CASSLNSANTGELFF.

This clone has only one observation. CDR3 sequence (DNA): TGTGCCAGCAGTGAGCGGCTAGCGGGAGGGTTCTTCACCGGGGAGCTGTTTTTT. It encodes CASSERLAGGFFTGELFF. The chain joins TRBV2 to TRBJ2-2; 12 nucleotides agree with TRBD2. Per germline, CDR1 SNHLY and CDR2 FYNNEI. V was clipped by 3 bases and J by 4 bases; unmatched bases: 9. The CDR3 extends over 18 amino acids.

The V and J genes are TRBV13 and TRBJ2-1; D call uncertain. Germline CDR1 is PRHDT and CDR2 is FYEKMQ (reference sequence). The CDR3 runs 14 residues. V lost 3 bases and J 4 bases, leaving 10 bases between the germline ends. In DNA form, the CDR3 reads TGTGCCAGCAGCTTGAATCTACTATACAATGAGCAGTTCTTC. This gives the protein CASSLNLLYNEQFF.

J is TRBJ2-7 and V is TRBV9; D is possibly TRBD1 (5 bases). The CDR3 is made up of 13 amino acids. Per the germline V gene, CDR1 is SGDLS and CDR2 is YYNGEE. Trimming cost V 2 bases and J 6 bases, with 12 bases left between them. The CDR3 sequence: CASSVTGVGEQYF. The DNA of the CDR3 is TGTGCCAGCAGCGTCACAGGAGTCGGCGAGCAGTACTTC.

A note on this clone: The same CDR3 can be traced to other DNA sequences in this sample. This rearrangement joins TRBV7-3 to TRBJ2-5, with TRBD2 matching 11 bases. From germline, CDR1 is SGHTA and CDR2 FQGTGA. V gave up 2 bases and J gave up 5 bases; unmatched junction bases: 4. CDR3 length equals 15 residues. The CDR3 DNA reads as TGTGCCAGCAGCTTAGGGCTAGCGGGAGGTGAGACCCAGTACTTC. Its protein is CASSLGLAGGETQYF. Full variable domain (missing parts from reference TRBV7-3 and TRBJ2-5): GAGVSQTPSNKVTEKGKYVELRCDPISGHTALYWYRQSLGQGPEFLIYFQGTGAADDSGLPNDRFFAVRPEGSVSTLKIQRTERGDSAVYLCASSLGLAGGETQYFGPGTRLLVL.

The chain combines TRBV5-1 with TRBJ2-1; 9 bases fit TRBD2. Germline CDR1 SGHRS, CDR2 YFSETQ. The CDR3 runs 15 residues. V trimming: 4 bases; J trimming: 6 bases; junction bases outside the gene matches: 8. The CDR3 DNA reads as TGCGCCAGCAGCCCAAGCGGGAGGAACACCAATGAGCAGTTCTTC. Its translation is CASSPSGRNTNEQFF.

V usage is TRBV7-2 and J usage is TRBJ1-3; TRBD1 matches 8 bases. The ends lost 4 bases at V and 4 bases at J; junction bases unmatched: 3. The CDR3 consists of 14 residues. From germline, CDR1 is SGHTA and CDR2 FQGNSA. CDR3 residues: CASSSTGGGNTIYF. In nucleotides, the CDR3 is TGTGCCAGCAGCTCTACAGGGGGGGGAAACACCATATATTTT. The full variable domain, with the rest looked up from reference TRBV7-2 and TRBJ1-3, is GAGVSQSPSNKVTEKGKDVELRCDPISGHTALYWYRQSLGQGLEFLIYFQGNSAPDKSGLPSDRFSAERTGGSVSTLTIQRTQQEDSAVYLCASSSTGGGNTIYFGEGSWLTVV.

This clone was seen only a few times. The genes are TRBV28 and TRBJ2-7; 7 bases match TRBD1. Trimming removed 5 bases from V and 2 bases from J; junction bases left unmatched: 6. The CDR3 spans 14 residues. The germline CDR1 and CDR2 sequences are MDHEN and SYDVKM. CDR3 DNA: TGTGCCAGCAGTGGGACAGCGAGCACCTACGAGCAGTACTTC. Translating gives CASSGTASTYEQYF. The full variable domain, completed using reference TRBV28 and TRBJ2-7, is DVKVTQSSRYLVKRTGEKVFLECVQDMDHENMFWYRQDPGLGLRLIYFSYDVKMKEKGDIPEGYSVSREKKERFSLILESASTNQTSMYLCASSGTASTYEQYFGPGTRLTVT.

This clone was observed once. V and J are TRBV27 and TRBJ2-3; the D is unclear. V was trimmed by 4 bases and J by 14 bases, leaving 19 bases between them. The length of the CDR3 is 13 residues. Per germline, CDR1 MNHEY and CDR2 SMNVEV (reference sequence). The CDR3 is CASSSSGPAPGYF. CDR3 DNA: TGTGCCAGCAGTTCATCCGGTCCCGCTCCGGGGTATTTT.

V usage is TRBV21-1 and J usage is TRBJ1-2. TRBV21-1 is a known pseudogene. The CDR3 is made up of 14 amino acids. CDR3 amino acids: CASSNRAGPYGYTF. In nucleotides, the CDR3 is TGTGCCAGCAGCAATAGGGCAGGCCCCTATGGCTACACCTTC.

This clone occurred a few times. The CDR3: CASSRQGGNEKLFF. CDR3 nucleotides: TGTGCCAGCTCCCGACAGGGGGGTAATGAAAAACTGTTTTTT. This chain connects TRBV28 to TRBJ1-4; 9 bases are shared with TRBD1. Germline CDR1 MDHEN, CDR2 SYDVKM. The length of the CDR3 is 14 residues. J lost 4 bases, V lost 8 bases, and 5 bases had no gene match.

The chain is built from TRBV6-1 and TRBJ1-5; 9 nucleotides match TRBD1. CDR1 MNHNS and CDR2 SASEGT come from the germline V gene. The CDR3 spans 16 residues. With 2 bases clipped from V and 5 bases from J, the junction kept 7 bases outside the gene matches. Here the CDR3 reads CASSESSGTGHQPQHF. In DNA form, the CDR3 reads TGTGCCAGCAGTGAATCATCCGGGACAGGGCATCAGCCCCAGCATTTT.

The chain links TRBV5-4 to TRBJ1-1; 9 bases fit TRBD1. Germline trimming cut 6 bases from V and 7 bases from J; bases unmatched to any gene: 16. The CDR3 totals 16 residues. Looked up from germline, CDR1 is SGHNT and CDR2 is YYREEE (reference sequence). CDR3 loop: CASTDQRGQGRDEAFF. For the CDR3, the DNA is TGTGCCAGCACCGATCAAAGGGGACAGGGTCGTGATGAAGCTTTCTTT.

The V gene is TRBV7-3, the J gene TRBJ2-1; TRBD2 might be the D (6 bases). This CDR3 region has 15 residues. V was pared by 3 bases and J by 6 bases, with 15 bases between. CDR1 and CDR2 (germline): SGHTA, FQGTGA. The CDR3 region is CASSFGGGRSNEQFF. CDR3 nucleotides: TGTGCCAGCAGCTTCGGGGGTGGCAGGTCCAATGAGCAGTTCTTC.

The gene calls are TRBV5-8 and TRBJ1-4; D is perhaps TRBD1 (6 bases). This CDR3 has 18 residues. CDR1 and CDR2 from the germline V gene are SGHTS and YDEGEE. With 3 bases removed from V and 1 base from J, the gap between germline ends came to 19 bases. CDR3 nucleotide sequence: TGTGCCAGCAGCTCCACTAGGGACACCATGGGAACTAATGAAAAACTGTTTTTT. Protein product: CASSSTRDTMGTNEKLFF. Filled out from reference TRBV5-8 and TRBJ1-4, the complete variable domain reads EAGVTQSPTHLIKTRGQQATLRCSPISGHTSVYWYQQALGLGLQFLLWYDEGEERNRGNFPPRFSGRQFPNYSSELNVNALELEDSALYLCASSSTRDTMGTNEKLFFGSGTQLSVL.

This clone came up a few times. This chain links TRBV19 with TRBJ2-4; D perhaps matches TRBD2 (5 bases). CDR1 LNHDA and CDR2 SQIVND come from the germline V gene (reference sequence). The V and J ends lost 3 bases and 7 bases respectively, with 10 bases between them. The CDR3 has 13 residues. The CDR3 bases are TGTGCCAGTAGTATCGGCCCGGGGAACATTCAGTACTTC. It codes for CASSIGPGNIQYF.

This clone turned up a few times. The chain recombines TRBV4-3 with TRBJ1-2; D not resolved. V shed 1 base and J shed 4 bases, with 10 bases lying between them. Germline CDR1 and CDR2: LGHNA and YSLEER. This CDR3 comprises 14 residues. The CDR3 region is CASSQALESYGYTF. The CDR3 DNA is TGCGCCAGCAGCCAAGCGCTGGAGAGCTATGGCTACACCTTC.

The count of this clone is one. The genes are TRBV5-4 and TRBJ2-5; 7 positions agree with TRBD2. With 4 bases clipped from V and 5 bases from J, the junction kept 8 bases outside the gene matches. This CDR3 is built from 14 residues. Germline V CDR1 and CDR2: SGHNT, YYREEE (reference sequence). CDR3 sequence reads: CASSRGSGGETQYF. As DNA, the CDR3 is TGTGCCAGCAGCCGCGGGAGTGGGGGGGAGACCCAGTACTTC.

This chain connects TRBV7-9 to TRBJ2-2, with D possibly being TRBD1 or TRBD2 (5 bases each). This CDR3 contains 17 residues. V lost 6 bases and J lost 3, with 20 bases in between. Per germline, CDR1 SEHNR and CDR2 FQNEAQ (reference sequence). CDR3 sequence reads: CASSFLGQSDYTGELFF. The CDR3 bases are TGTGCCAGCAGTTTCCTGGGGCAGTCGGACTACACCGGGGAGCTGTTTTTT.

V gene TRBV7-9 combines with J gene TRBJ2-2, with 7 bases aligning to TRBD2. The J segment lost 8 bases and the V segment lost 1 base, leaving 4 bases of the junction unmatched. CDR1 and CDR2 (germline): SEHNR, FQNEAQ (reference sequence). CDR3 size: 14 residues. The CDR3 DNA is TGTGCCAGCAGCTTAGTTGCGGGAGCGGGGGAGCTGTTTTTT. Its translation is CASSLVAGAGELFF. Full variable domain (outside the CDR3, taken from reference TRBV7-9 and TRBJ2-2): DTGVSQNPRHKITKRGQNVTFRCDPISEHNRLYWYRQTLGQGPEFLTYFQNEAQLEKSRLLSDRFSAERPKGSFSTLEIQRTEQGDSAMYLCASSLVAGAGELFFGEGSRLTVL.

This chain uses TRBV13 with TRBJ2-7, with no clear D. CDR1 and CDR2 (germline): PRHDT, FYEKMQ (reference sequence). The CDR3 has 14 residues. The V gene lost 5 bases and the J gene lost 3 bases, with 14 bases spanning the gap. The CDR3 spells CASSPGTNHYEQYF. In nucleotides, the CDR3 is TGTGCCAGCAGCCCCGGAACTAATCACTACGAGCAGTACTTC.

The chain employs TRBV28 and TRBJ2-2; a weak D match, TRBD2 (6 bases). The V and J ends lost 4 bases and 5 bases respectively, with 23 bases between them. CDR3 length: 18 amino acids. Germline V CDR1 and CDR2: MDHEN, SYDVKM. The CDR3 spells CASSSRDSTVSRTGELFF. As DNA, the CDR3 is TGTGCCAGCAGTTCCCGGGACTCGACAGTTTCGAGGACCGGGGAGCTGTTTTTT.

The rearrangement joins TRBV11-2 to TRBJ2-2, with TRBD2 identical over 12 bases. The V gene end was trimmed by 4 bases and the J gene end by 7 bases; junction bases not matched to a gene: 7. Germline CDR1 reads SGHAT; CDR2 reads FQNNGV. The length of the CDR3 is 16 residues. Written as DNA, the CDR3 is TGTGCCAGCAGCTCGCTAGCGGGAGGGCCACACGGGGAGCTGTTTTTT. This sequence encodes CASSSLAGGPHGELFF.

This sequence joins TRBV25-1 and TRBJ2-5, with 7 nucleotides matching TRBD1. Losses at the gene ends were 5 bases for V and 1 base for J; bases not matched to a gene: 4. Germline assignment: CDR1 MGHDK and CDR2 SYGVNS. The CDR3 consists of 14 residues. CDR3 loop: CASSPRTGQETQYF. CDR3 bases: TGTGCCAGCAGTCCGCGGACAGGCCAAGAGACCCAGTACTTC.

This clone was seen once. The rearrangement links TRBV6-1 to TRBJ2-7, with D possibly TRBD1 on 6 matching bases. This CDR3 region has 11 residues. Trimming took 5 bases from V and 7 from J, leaving 9 bases between them. Germline V gene lookup returns CDR1 MNHNS and CDR2 SASEGT. CDR3 nucleotides: TGTGCCAGCAGTCAAGGGACAGAGCAGTACTTC. Its protein is CASSQGTEQYF.

This clone was counted a few times. The rearrangement uses TRBV13 and TRBJ1-1; D call uncertain. Between the trimmed V and J ends, which lost 1 base and 2 bases, there was a span of 11 bases. The CDR3 contains 15 residues. Germline assignment: CDR1 PRHDT and CDR2 FYEKMQ (reference sequence). In DNA form, the CDR3 reads TGTGCCAGCAGCTTAGATGGCCGGGAAAACACTGAAGCTTTCTTT. Protein product: CASSLDGRENTEAFF.

This clone was observed a single time. V gene TRBV11-3 combines with J gene TRBJ2-2; weak D call: TRBD2 (6 bases). This CDR3 has 13 residues. Per the germline V gene, CDR1 is SGHNT and CDR2 is YENEEA. Deletions cut 7 bases from V and 5 bases from J, with 11 bases between. The chain's CDR3 is CASMEGRTGELFF. CDR3 sequence (DNA): TGTGCCAGCATGGAAGGGAGGACCGGGGAGCTGTTTTTT.

The chain recombines TRBV28 with TRBJ2-1; D may correspond to TRBD1 or TRBD2 (5 bases each). The length of the CDR3 is 14 residues. In germline, CDR1 is MDHEN, CDR2 SYDVKM. V shed 1 base and J shed 10 bases, with 14 bases lying between them. CDR3 coding DNA: TGTGCCAGCAGTTTATCCTTGGGGGAAAAGGAGCAGTTCTTC. It yields the protein CASSLSLGEKEQFF.

This clone was seen more than once but under ten times. The DNA of the CDR3 is TGTGCCAGCAGTTTATTCGGGAACTCCTACGAGCAGTACTTC. Translating it yields CASSLFGNSYEQYF. The V gene is TRBV27, the J gene TRBJ2-7; possibly TRBD2 for D (5 bases). V lost 1 base and J 0 bases, leaving 7 bases between the germline ends. Germline lookup yields CDR1 MNHEY and CDR2 SMNVEV (reference sequence). The CDR3 spans 14 residues.

This clone was counted once. The rearrangement joins TRBV28 to TRBJ2-1; D remains ambiguous. The ends were cut back, 5 bases at V and 4 bases at J, with 6 bases in the middle. Germline-derived CDR1 and CDR2 are MDHEN and SYDVKM. The CDR3 totals 12 residues. Here the CDR3 DNA reads TGTGCCAGCAGTATCCGGTACAATGAGCAGTTCTTC. Its protein is CASSIRYNEQFF. Drawing the rest from reference TRBV28 and TRBJ2-1, the complete variable domain is DVKVTQSSRYLVKRTGEKVFLECVQDMDHENMFWYRQDPGLGLRLIYFSYDVKMKEKGDIPEGYSVSREKKERFSLILESASTNQTSMYLCASSIRYNEQFFGPGTRLTVL.

This clone was found once. The chain couples TRBV5-4 to TRBJ2-4; 7 positions match TRBD1. CDR3 length: 14 residues. With V trimmed by 2 bases and J by 8 bases, 7 bases remained unmatched. Germline-derived CDR1 and CDR2 are SGHNT and YYREEE (reference sequence). In nucleotides, the CDR3 is TGTGCCAGCAGCTTAAGACAGGGTGGAGACATTCAGTACTTC. It is translated as CASSLRQGGDIQYF.